These T cell receptor beta chains were read from a single sample in a study of T cell responses to AZD1222 COVID-19 vaccine. The method was immunoSEQ multiplex PCR; TCRdb's version includes in-frame clones alone and lacks a portion of them. The data hold roughly 130,000 clones, with around 90% observed a single time. The sequencing used peripheral blood, collected on day 0 of AZD1222 vaccination. These receptors were taken from an adult in good health. Both conserved end residues are part of each CDR3. A D gene is named only where the DNA matches it firmly. Clone size is shown for a subset of rows, as once, few, many or a class of expanded clone.

j_call d_call v_call clone_size cdr3_aa cdr3_nt
TRBJ1-5 TRBD1 TRBV19 - CASSMDRGRGSNQPQHF TGTGCCAGTAGTATGGACAGGGGAAGGGGTAGCAATCAGCCCCAGCATTTT
TRBJ1-2 TRBD1 TRBV6-5 - CASRSGQSNYGYTF TGTGCCAGCAGGTCGGGACAGTCTAACTATGGCTACACCTTC
TRBJ1-2 TRBD1 TRBV11-2 - CASSLGQGTHGYTF TGTGCCAGCAGCTTGGGACAGGGAACCCATGGCTACACCTTC
TRBJ2-1 TRBD2 TRBV3-1/TRBV3-2 - CASSPTSGRTSGSNEQFF TGTGCCAGCAGCCCGACGTCAGGGAGGACTAGCGGGAGTAATGAGCAGTTCTTC
TRBJ2-7 - TRBV2 - CASTAGGGSYEQYF TGTGCCAGCACCGCGGGTGGTGGTTCCTACGAGCAGTACTTC
TRBJ1-1 TRBD1 TRBV2 - CASSPLPGQGEAFF TGTGCCAGCAGTCCCCTACCGGGACAGGGAGAAGCTTTCTTT
TRBJ1-5 - TRBV7-9 - CASSLSPVASPDSNQPQHF TGTGCCAGCAGCTTATCTCCGGTAGCCTCCCCGGATAGCAATCAGCCCCAGCATTTT
TRBJ1-6 - TRBV12-2 - CASRLGGWGQYNSPLHF TGTGCAAGTCGCTTAGGAGGGTGGGGACAGTATAATTCACCCCTCCACTTT
TRBJ2-7 TRBD1 TRBV18 - CASSPSSGGSSYEQYF TGTGCCAGCTCACCATCCTCAGGGGGCTCTTCCTACGAGCAGTACTTC
TRBJ2-7 - TRBV5-6 - CASSSAGRPYEQYF TGTGCCAGCAGCTCGGCCGGGCGGCCCTACGAGCAGTACTTC
TRBJ1-4 TRBD1 TRBV5-6 - CASSPTGRNEKLFF TGTGCCAGCAGCCCGACAGGGCGTAATGAAAAACTGTTTTTT
TRBJ2-5 - TRBV21-1 - CASSKRRTDEPQETQYF TGTGCCAGCAGCAAAAGAAGGACAGACGAGCCCCAAGAGACCCAGTACTTC
TRBJ2-7 - TRBV6-5 - CASNPGTGEQYF TGTGCCAGCAATCCCGGGACCGGCGAGCAGTACTTC
TRBJ2-7 - TRBV5-1 few CASRGEWDEQYF TGCGCCAGCAGGGGGGAGTGGGACGAGCAGTACTTC
TRBJ1-3 - TRBV19 - CASSIGGFSGNTIYF TGTGCCAGTAGTATAGGTGGCTTCTCTGGAAACACCATATATTTT
TRBJ2-5 - TRBV3-1/TRBV3-2 - CASSQNRAETQYF TGTGCCAGCAGCCAAAACAGGGCGGAGACCCAGTACTTC
TRBJ2-1 TRBD2 TRBV27 - CASSIRLAGGGNEQFF TGTGCCAGCAGTATACGACTAGCGGGAGGGGGCAATGAGCAGTTCTTC
TRBJ1-2 TRBD1 TRBV5-4 - CASSLEGGRGYGYTF TGTGCCAGCAGCCTGGAAGGGGGCAGGGGCTATGGCTACACCTTC
TRBJ2-2 TRBD1 TRBV28 - CASKTGGNTGELFF TGTGCCAGCAAGACAGGGGGGAACACCGGGGAGCTGTTTTTT
TRBJ1-2 TRBD1 TRBV6-5 - CASRPDRGVYGYTF TGTGCCAGCAGACCAGACAGGGGCGTCTATGGCTACACCTTC
TRBJ1-4 TRBD1 TRBV28 - CASSATGTANEKLFF TGTGCCAGCAGTGCTACCGGGACAGCTAATGAAAAACTGTTTTTT
TRBJ1-1 TRBD1 TRBV6-2/TRBV6-3 - CASSYEQGVLNTEAFF TGTGCCAGCAGTTACGAACAGGGGGTCCTGAACACTGAAGCTTTCTTT
TRBJ2-1 TRBD2 TRBV18 - CASSPTGRRLQRNEQFF TGTGCCAGCTCACCCACCGGGAGGCGCCTACAGAGGAATGAGCAGTTCTTC
TRBJ2-7 - TRBV2 few CASTGTQGNEQYF TGTGCCAGCACTGGGACCCAGGGTAACGAGCAGTACTTC
TRBJ2-7 - TRBV7-9 - CASSYGTADTYEQYF TGTGCCAGCAGCTATGGGACGGCGGACACCTACGAGCAGTACTTC
TRBJ1-2 - TRBV3-1/TRBV3-2 - CASSQAGAYGYTF TGTGCCAGCAGCCAAGCAGGGGCCTATGGCTACACCTTC